This T cell receptor beta chain was obtained from a study of T cells in women clearing cervical HPV infection. Overall study: Women with histologically confirmed HPV16-related CIN3 or worse, 2 with invasive cancer, served as cases.

About this clone itself: The sequence runs out 3 residues before the end of the CDR3; the remainder is reconstructed from the germline J gene.

Germline loops: CDR1 MNHNS, CDR2 SASEGT. CDR3 length: 14 amino acids. V lost 4 bases, J lost 5 bases, and 12 bases lay in between. Produced via immunoSEQ multiplex PCR; TCRdb's table is partial and in-frame only. In total, the table holds tens of thousands of clones. The TCR sequence derives from a woman between 18 and 69 years old with a cervical HPV16 infection that either progressed to CIN3+ or cleared (not recorded which). The sample comprised blood buffy coat. The chain has TRBV6-1 and TRBJ1-5; a weak D match, TRBD1 (6 bases). This CDR3 is CASSAREGDQPQHF. The sequenced part of the CDR3 DNA is TGTGCCAGCAGTGCCAGGGAGGGGGATCAGCCC.